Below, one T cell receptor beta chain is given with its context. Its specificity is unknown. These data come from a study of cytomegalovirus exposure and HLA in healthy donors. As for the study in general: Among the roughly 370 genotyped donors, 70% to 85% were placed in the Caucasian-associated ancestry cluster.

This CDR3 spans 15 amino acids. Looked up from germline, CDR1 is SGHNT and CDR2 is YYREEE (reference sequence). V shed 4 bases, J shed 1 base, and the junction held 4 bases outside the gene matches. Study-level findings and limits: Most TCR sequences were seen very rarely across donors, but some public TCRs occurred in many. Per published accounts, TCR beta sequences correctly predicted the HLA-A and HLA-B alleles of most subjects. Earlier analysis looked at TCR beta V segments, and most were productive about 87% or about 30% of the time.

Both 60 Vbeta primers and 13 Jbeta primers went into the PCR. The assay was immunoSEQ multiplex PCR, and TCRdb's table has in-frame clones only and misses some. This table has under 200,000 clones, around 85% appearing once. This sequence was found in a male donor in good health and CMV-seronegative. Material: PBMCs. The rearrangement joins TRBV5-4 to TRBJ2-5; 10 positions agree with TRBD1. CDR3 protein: CASSHGDRGQETQYF. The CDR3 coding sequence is TGTGCCAGCAGCCATGGGGACAGGGGCCAAGAGACCCAGTACTTC.